A single sample is the source of the 18 T cell receptor beta chains below, sequenced in a study of CD8 T cells in ankylosing spondylitis. A single record per CDR3 protein comes from TCRdb applying MiXCR to the 5' RACE reads. Of fewer than 550,000 distinct CDR3 sequences listed, over 4% are singletons. These receptors have no known antigen. The study, taken as a whole, reports: Characteristic of ankylosing spondylitis blood, it appeared, was a TCR beta motif comprising roughly 8 highly homologous variants.

The sample consisted of blood, either unsorted or a sorted T cell fraction (not recorded which). The source is a male donor with ankylosing spondylitis.

At least ten counts were recorded for this clonotype. The J gene is TRBJ1-2, the V gene TRBV4-3; the D is unclear. V was pared by 1 base and J by 5 bases, with 14 bases between. Germline lookup yields CDR1 LGHNA and CDR2 YSLEER. The CDR3 spans 15 residues. CDR3 loop: CASSQGPVRDYGYTF. The CDR3 DNA reads TGCGCCAGCAGCCAAGGGCCGGTGCGGGATTATGGCTACACCTTC.

This clonotype appeared many times. The chain couples TRBV9 to TRBJ1-2, with D unresolved. Trimming shortened V by 4 bases and J by 0 bases, and 10 bases separated the two germline ends. The CDR3 is made up of 14 amino acids. Per the germline V gene, CDR1 is SGDLS and CDR2 is YYNGEE. In nucleotides, the CDR3 is TGTGCCAGCAGCCGGGGAATAGCTAACTATGGCTACACCTTC. This translates into CASSRGIANYGYTF.

The genes are TRBV13 and TRBJ2-4, with TRBD2 identical over 8 bases. V shed 5 bases and J 0 bases; nucleotides not matched to a gene: 12. This CDR3 contains 18 residues. Germline assignment: CDR1 PRHDT and CDR2 FYEKMQ (reference sequence). CDR3 in DNA: TGTGCCAGCAGCAAAGGACTAGCACGACTGATAGCCAAAAACATTCAGTACTTC. Its protein is CASSKGLARLIAKNIQYF.

This clonotype was seen ten or more times. The CDR3 DNA sequence: TGTGCCAGCAGTTCCCAGTCAGATACGCAGTATTTT. Translated: CASSSQSDTQYF. This rearrangement joins TRBV6-5 to TRBJ2-3; D is undetermined. V was trimmed by 4 bases and J by 4 bases, leaving 6 bases between them. This CDR3 region has 12 residues. Germline V gene sequence: CDR1 MNHEY, CDR2 SVGAGI.

This clonotype was seen many times. The chain combines TRBV11-2 with TRBJ2-7; TRBD2 matches at 8 bases. The CDR3 loop spans 19 amino acids. Germline V gene sequence: CDR1 SGHAT, CDR2 FQNNGV. V gave up 3 bases and J gave up 1 base; unmatched junction bases: 17. In nucleotides, the CDR3 is TGTGCCAGCAGCTTCCGAGTTTTGAGCGGGAGACCCGAGTCCTACGAGCAGTACTTC. This codes for CASSFRVLSGRPESYEQYF. The full variable domain, its missing parts supplied by reference TRBV11-2 and TRBJ2-7, is EAGVAQSPRYKIIEKRQSVAFWCNPISGHATLYWYQQILGQGPKLLIQFQNNGVVDDSQLPKDRFSAERLKGVDSTLKIQPAKLEDSAVYLCASSFRVLSGRPESYEQYFGPGTRLTVT.

This clonotype was counted ten times or more. The chain has TRBV9 and TRBJ2-1; D is unresolved. CDR3 length equals 13 residues. V was trimmed by 0 bases and J by 8 bases, leaving 9 bases between them. Germline V gene data show CDR1 as SGDLS and CDR2 as YYNGEE. The CDR3 DNA reads TGTGCCAGCAGCGTAGGATCTGGCGATGAGCAGTTCTTC. Protein product: CASSVGSGDEQFF.

This chain uses TRBV12-3 or TRBV12-4 with TRBJ1-5; D is unresolved. V was trimmed by 6 bases and J by 3 bases, leaving 6 bases between them. This CDR3 has 12 residues. CDR3 DNA sequence: TGTGCCAGCAGGATCTTCAATCAGCCCCAGCATTTT. Translation: CASRIFNQPQHF.

This clonotype was seen many times. The chain is built from TRBV20-1 and TRBJ2-2; the D call may be TRBD1 or TRBD2 (6 bases each). This CDR3 comprises 13 residues. CDR1 DFQATT and CDR2 SNEGSKA come from the germline V gene (reference sequence). Trimming cost V 6 bases and J 10 bases, with 18 bases left between them. CDR3 amino acids: CSARPGGSVELFF. CDR3 nucleotides: TGCAGTGCGAGACCCGGGGGCAGCGTGGAGCTGTTTTTT.

The table lists this clonotype with many counts. The rearrangement joins TRBV10-3 to TRBJ1-2, with D unresolved. The V end was cut by 7 bases, the J end by 0 bases, with 9 bases between. The CDR3 covers 13 residues. Germline V lookup: CDR1 ENHRY, CDR2 SYGVKD. In nucleotides, the CDR3 is TGTGCCATCACGGCAGGAACTAACTATGGCTACACCTTC. Encoded protein: CAITAGTNYGYTF.

This clonotype occurred a few times. The chain links TRBV6-1 to TRBJ1-5, with D perhaps TRBD1 (5 bases). The CDR3 is 15 amino acids. Germline CDR1 MNHNS, CDR2 SASEGT. Trimming shortened V by 5 bases and J by 7 bases, and 18 bases separated the two germline ends. CDR3 residues: CASSPRTGGFQPQHF. CDR3 sequence (DNA): TGTGCCAGCAGTCCCCGGACGGGGGGTTTCCAGCCCCAGCATTTT.

This clonotype was recorded many times. The rearrangement uses TRBV10-3 and TRBJ2-1; TRBD2 agrees at 15 bases. Trimming at V came to 6 bases and at J to 4 bases, leaving 4 bases not matched to a gene. Germline-derived CDR1 and CDR2 are ENHRY and SYGVKD. The CDR3 is made up of 16 amino acids. This CDR3 reads CAIRTGTSGGYNEQFF. The DNA of the CDR3 is TGTGCCATCAGGACCGGGACTAGCGGGGGGTACAATGAGCAGTTCTTC.

This clonotype was counted many times. The chain employs TRBV29-1 and TRBJ1-1; D uncertain. V lost 4 bases, J lost 0 bases, and 9 bases lay in between. Germline V CDR1 and CDR2: SQVTM, ANQGSEA. This CDR3 comprises 13 residues. CDR3 amino acids: CSVALRMNTEAFF. The CDR3 DNA is TGCAGCGTTGCCCTTCGAATGAACACTGAAGCTTTCTTT.

The CDR3 sequence is CACGDWNTEAFF. CDR3 coding DNA: TGTGCCTGCGGGGACTGGAACACTGAAGCTTTCTTT. V gene TRBV19 combines with J gene TRBJ1-1, with D perhaps TRBD1 (5 bases). Germline-derived CDR1 and CDR2 are LNHDA and SQIVND (reference sequence). The CDR3 extends over 12 amino acids. V lost 11 bases and J 1 base, leaving 11 bases between the germline ends.

This clonotype came up many times. This CDR3 is CATRQGMTDTQYF. The CDR3 coding sequence is TGTGCCACAAGACAGGGGATGACAGATACGCAGTATTTT. The rearrangement uses TRBV6-2 or TRBV6-3 and TRBJ2-3, with 8 bases aligning to TRBD1. The CDR3 consists of 13 residues. Losses at the gene ends were 10 bases for V and 3 bases for J; bases not matched to a gene: 6. Germline loops: CDR1 MNHEY, CDR2 SVGEGT.

This clonotype was counted at least ten times. The chain has TRBV29-1 and TRBJ2-1; 14 nucleotides agree with TRBD2. With V trimmed by 7 bases and J by 1 base, 9 bases remained unmatched. There are 17 residues in the CDR3. Germline lookup yields CDR1 SQVTM and CDR2 ANQGSEA. As DNA, the CDR3 is TGCAGCGCGCGGGGGACTAGCGGGAGTGGGTCCTACAATGAGCAGTTCTTC. It encodes CSARGTSGSGSYNEQFF.

This clonotype was found many times. The chain combines TRBV7-2 with TRBJ2-3; 10 nucleotides agree with TRBD1. This CDR3 region has 16 residues. Germline-derived CDR1 and CDR2 are SGHTA and FQGNSA. V lost 3 bases, J lost 12 bases, and 15 bases stayed unmatched. CDR3 loop: CASSFDLGQGIFPQYF. CDR3 sequence (DNA): TGTGCCAGCAGCTTCGACTTGGGACAGGGGATTTTCCCACAGTATTTT.

In its sample, this clonotype was seen many times. The rearrangement joins TRBV15 to TRBJ2-5; D is ambiguous. Germline V CDR1 and CDR2: LNHNV, YYDKDF (reference sequence). V was cut by 4 bases and J by 5 bases, with 11 bases left in between. The CDR3 is made up of 13 amino acids. CDR3 DNA sequence: TGTGCCACCAGCACCGGATGGAAGGAGACCCAGTACTTC. It codes for CATSTGWKETQYF.

Worth noting for this clonotype: A read error is possible here, since a much larger clone lies one base away. This chain uses TRBV7-9 with TRBJ2-3; D uncertain. This CDR3 is 14 amino acids long. The germline V gene encodes CDR1 SEHNR and CDR2 FQNEAQ (reference sequence). CDR3 coding DNA: TGTGCCAGCAGCTTGAAGTTGAGCACAGCTACGCAGTATTTT. Encoded protein: CASSLKLSTATQYF.